The clone carrying this T cell receptor beta chain was detected only once. Its specificity is not known. Only in-frame clones appear in the TCRdb table, and some are missing; sequencing was by immunoSEQ multiplex PCR. The sample has some 170,000 clones, just over 90% seen once. This specimen belongs to a study of T cell responses to AZD1222 COVID-19 vaccine. General study results and limits: Donors, mostly white British, included more females; clonal diversity was possibly underestimated. Reports say nearly half of spike-specific TCRs go after unmutated variant regions. Researchers took repertoire samples only after the peak T cell response had come. Regions 160-218 and 743-854 held dominance among vaccine-associated CD4 TCRs, which spanned spike.

The material was peripheral blood, obtained on day 0 of MenACWY control vaccination. The source is an adult in good health.

CDR3 region: CAISESGELFF. In nucleotides, the CDR3 is TGTGCCATCAGTGAGTCTGGGGAGCTGTTTTTT. This chain links TRBV10-3 with TRBJ2-2, with D uncertain. Germline loops: CDR1 ENHRY, CDR2 SYGVKD. With 0 bases removed from V and 8 bases from J, the gap between germline ends came to 1 base. The CDR3 has 11 residues.